Each of the 23 T cell receptor beta chains below was sequenced from the same sample in a study of neurological immune-mediated disorders. TCRdb reprocessed the 5' RACE reads via MiXCR and lists one record per CDR3 protein. The table records fewer than 80,000 distinct CDR3 sequences, around 5.5% of them present only once. Sequencing was carried out using PBMCs. The receptor set was obtained from a young woman with multiple sclerosis.

In its sample, this clonotype was seen many times. The CDR3 nucleotides read TGCAGCGTCGAAACCCGGGACATGGGCTACGAGCAGTACTTC. Amino acids: CSVETRDMGYEQYF. The rearrangement links TRBV29-1 to TRBJ2-7; possible D gene TRBD1, 6 bases. Germline V gene lookup returns CDR1 SQVTM and CDR2 ANQGSEA. V was cut by 6 bases and J by 3 bases, with 18 bases left in between. CDR3 size: 14 residues.

This clonotype has a count of ten or more. V usage is TRBV20-1 and J usage is TRBJ1-1, with TRBD1 identical over 10 bases. From germline, CDR1 is DFQATT and CDR2 SNEGSKA (reference sequence). The CDR3 length is 16 residues. Unmatched junction bases numbered 8, after V lost 4 bases and J lost 0 bases. The CDR3 bases are TGCAGTGCTATGGTTCCCGGGACAGGGGTGAACACTGAAGCTTTCTTT. Translating it yields CSAMVPGTGVNTEAFF.

Ten or more counts support this clonotype. This rearrangement joins TRBV12-3 or TRBV12-4 to TRBJ1-3; no firm D call. Trimming cost V 6 bases and J 4 bases, with 13 bases left between them. This CDR3 has 14 amino acids. This CDR3 is CASSPGKVGNTIYF. As DNA, the CDR3 is TGTGCCAGCAGCCCCGGGAAAGTGGGAAACACCATATATTTT.

This clonotype was seen a few times. The genes are TRBV7-2 and TRBJ2-3; 9 bases align to TRBD2. Per germline, CDR1 SGHTA and CDR2 FQGNSA. J gave up 6 bases and V 1 base, and 8 bases lay outside the gene matches. The CDR3 is made up of 16 amino acids. The chain's CDR3 is CASSLEAGGRADTQYF. The DNA of the CDR3 is TGTGCCAGCAGCTTAGAGGCGGGGGGGCGCGCGGATACGCAGTATTTT.

This clonotype was picked up many times. V gene TRBV5-1 combines with J gene TRBJ2-7; D unclear. Germline assignment: CDR1 SGHRS and CDR2 YFSETQ. This CDR3 region has 12 residues. V lost 5 bases, J lost 5 bases, and 11 bases lay in between. CDR3 sequence reads: CASRQDGNEQYF. In DNA form, the CDR3 reads TGCGCCAGCAGGCAGGACGGCAACGAGCAGTACTTC.

In the case of this clonotype: One junction end disagrees with the germline gene, perhaps due to a read error. This chain connects TRBV7-8 to TRBJ1-5, with 10 bases identical to TRBD1. CDR1 and CDR2 (germline): SGHVS, FQNEAQ. The CDR3 loop spans 19 amino acids. CDR3 DNA: TGTGCCAGCAGCTCCTTAACCGGGACAGGGGCATATAGCAATCAGCCCCAGAATTTT. It specifies CASSSLTGTGAYSNQPQNF.

Ten or more counts support this clonotype. The chain links TRBV10-3 to TRBJ2-7; tentatively, D is TRBD1 (5 bases). The CDR3 totals 13 residues. Germline assignment: CDR1 ENHRY and CDR2 SYGVKD. The ends were cut back, 8 bases at V and 2 bases at J, with 13 bases in the middle. CDR3 loop: CAIRDRSTYEQYF. CDR3 nucleotides: TGTGCCATCCGAGACAGAAGTACCTACGAGCAGTACTTC.

The CDR3 reads CASTVGPGIEKLFF. The CDR3, as DNA: TGTGCCAGCACCGTGGGGCCCGGAATTGAAAAACTGTTTTTT. The gene calls are TRBV2 and TRBJ1-4, with D maybe TRBD1 (5 bases). CDR1 is SNHLY and CDR2 is FYNNEI in the germline V gene. Trimming shortened V by 7 bases and J by 7 bases, and 16 bases separated the two germline ends. The CDR3 is 14 amino acids.

This clonotype was observed a few times. The rearrangement links TRBV2 to TRBJ2-5, with a possible D match to TRBD2 (7 bases). Germline V gene lookup returns CDR1 SNHLY and CDR2 FYNNEI. The germline V and J ends were trimmed by 7 bases and 5 bases, with 14 bases remaining between them. This CDR3 has 13 residues. In nucleotides, the CDR3 is TGTGCCAGCACCGGGGGGCCCAGGGAGACCCAGTACTTC. Translation gives CASTGGPRETQYF.

Only a few counts were recorded for this clonotype. V gene TRBV6-5 combines with J gene TRBJ2-7; 7 nucleotides align to TRBD1. The CDR3 is 15 residues long. The V segment lost 2 bases and the J segment 0 bases; nucleotides outside the gene matches: 4. Germline V CDR1 and CDR2: MNHEY, SVGAGI. CDR3 bases: TGTGCCAGCAGTTACGGACAGGTACACTCCTACGAGCAGTACTTC. Its translation: CASSYGQVHSYEQYF.

In this sample, this clonotype turned up many times. Germline is not matched at one junction end, which may reflect a read error. The gene calls are TRBV20-1 and TRBJ1-6, with TRBD1 matching 10 bases. The CDR3 covers 14 residues. Germline-derived CDR1 and CDR2 are DFQATT and SNEGSKA (reference sequence). The CDR3 loop reads CSAQIDRGRSPLNF. The CDR3 coding sequence is TGCAGTGCTCAGATCGACAGGGGGCGGTCACCCCTCAACTTT.

This clonotype was detected a few times. The rearrangement uses TRBV5-6 and TRBJ2-1; 7 bases agree with TRBD2. The CDR3 length is 14 residues. V was clipped by 3 bases and J by 6 bases; unmatched bases: 6. The germline gives CDR1 SGHDT, CDR2 YYEEEE. CDR3 protein: CASSCGLEINEQFF. The CDR3 DNA is TGTGCCAGCAGCTGTGGACTAGAAATCAATGAGCAGTTCTTC.

This clonotype has a count of ten or more. The chain employs TRBV20-1 and TRBJ1-2, with D possibly being TRBD1 (6 bases). Looked up from germline, CDR1 is DFQATT and CDR2 is SNEGSKA (reference sequence). This CDR3 spans 11 amino acids. V was trimmed by 8 bases and J by 7 bases, leaving 14 bases between them. The CDR3 sequence is CSSSGAGGYTF. CDR3 coding DNA: TGCAGTTCGTCGGGGGCCGGTGGCTACACCTTC.

At least ten counts were recorded for this clonotype. This sequence joins TRBV7-8 and TRBJ1-6, with TRBD1 matching over 7 bases. V trimming: 5 bases; J trimming: 9 bases; junction bases outside the gene matches: 4. Germline V gene lookup returns CDR1 SGHVS and CDR2 FQNEAQ. The CDR3 has 13 amino acids. The DNA for the CDR3 is TGTGCCAGCAGCCGAGACAGGGTTTCACCCCTCCACTTT. Its protein product is CASSRDRVSPLHF. Full variable domain (outside the CDR3, taken from reference TRBV7-8 and TRBJ1-6): GAGVSQSPRYKVAKRGQDVALRCDPISGHVSLFWYQQALGQGPEFLTYFQNEAQLDKSGLPSDRFFAERPEGSVSTLKIQRTQQEDSAVYLCASSRDRVSPLHFGNGTRLTVT.

The chain carries TRBV7-2 and TRBJ2-5, with D possibly matching TRBD1 (6 bases). CDR1 is SGHTA, CDR2 FQGNSA, per germline. The CDR3 runs to 16 residues. Deletions cut 2 bases from V and 2 bases from J, with 15 bases between. CDR3 coding DNA: TGTGCCAGCAGCTTAAAAAAAGGGACACCACAAGAGACCCAGTACTTC. Its protein product is CASSLKKGTPQETQYF.

This clonotype ranks as medium-sized. The chain is built from TRBV29-1 and TRBJ2-7; 7 bases agree with TRBD2. There are 13 residues in the CDR3. Germline trimming cut 6 bases from V and 6 bases from J; bases unmatched to any gene: 11. Germline CDR1 is SQVTM and CDR2 is ANQGSEA. The CDR3 region has the DNA TGCAGCGTAGCCAACGGACTAGGGATCGAGCAGTACTTC. Amino acid sequence: CSVANGLGIEQYF.

This clonotype was counted a few times. The CDR3 sequence is CASSVTPDYTPSGANVLTF. The CDR3 DNA reads as TGTGCCAGCAGCGTCACCCCAGACTACACCCCCTCTGGGGCCAACGTCCTGACTTTC. V and J are TRBV7-2 and TRBJ2-6; possibly TRBD2 for D (5 bases). The CDR3 is 19 residues long. Trimming took 5 bases from V and 0 from J, leaving 20 bases between them. Germline V gives CDR1 SGHTA, CDR2 FQGNSA.

This clonotype was detected ten times or more. The chain combines TRBV20-1 with TRBJ2-1; no firm D call. This CDR3 spans 15 amino acids. CDR1 DFQATT and CDR2 SNEGSKA come from the germline V gene (reference sequence). The V end was cut by 0 bases, the J end by 8 bases, with 17 bases between. The CDR3 DNA follows: TGCAGTGCTAGAGAGGGCCCCATAAAGGGCGATGAGCAGTTCTTC. Protein product: CSAREGPIKGDEQFF.

This clonotype showed up many times. This chain links TRBV12-3 or TRBV12-4 with TRBJ1-1; D is undetermined. This CDR3 spans 11 amino acids. V was cut by 4 bases and J by 7 bases, with 7 bases left in between. The CDR3 loop reads CASSSRGEAFF. The CDR3 region has the DNA TGTGCCAGCAGTTCACGGGGTGAAGCTTTCTTT.

This clonotype was counted ten times or more. This chain uses TRBV3-1 with TRBJ2-1; TRBD2 agrees at 11 bases. The CDR3 has 17 amino acids. Germline V gene lookup returns CDR1 LGHDT and CDR2 YNNKEL (reference sequence). The V gene end was trimmed by 3 bases and the J gene end by 7 bases; junction bases not matched to a gene: 11. CDR3: CASSQPLLAGGRNEQFF. As DNA, the CDR3 is TGTGCCAGCAGCCAGCCCCTCCTAGCGGGGGGTAGGAATGAGCAGTTCTTC.

This clonotype came up many times. The chain couples TRBV5-1 to TRBJ2-5, with TRBD2 matching over 10 bases. J gave up 5 bases and V 4 bases, and 14 bases lay outside the gene matches. This CDR3 is 17 amino acids long. From germline, CDR1 is SGHRS and CDR2 YFSETQ. The CDR3 region is CASSVGPLAGAFETQYF. The CDR3, as DNA: TGCGCCAGCAGCGTGGGGCCTCTAGCGGGGGCCTTTGAGACCCAGTACTTC.

The chain has TRBV20-1 and TRBJ2-3; TRBD2 aligns across 13 bases. Looked up from germline, CDR1 is DFQATT and CDR2 is SNEGSKA (reference sequence). The V gene end was trimmed by 0 bases and the J gene end by 5 bases; junction bases not matched to a gene: 17. This CDR3 comprises 20 residues. CDR3 nucleotides: TGCAGTGCTAGAGATCCGAAGGGGTCCGGGACTAGCGGGGTTCTAGATACGCAGTATTTT. Its translation is CSARDPKGSGTSGVLDTQYF.

This clonotype was counted between two and nine times. This chain connects TRBV7-9 to TRBJ1-4, with D unresolved. V lost 4 bases, J lost 4 bases, and 13 bases lay in between. Per the germline V gene, CDR1 is SEHNR and CDR2 is FQNEAQ (reference sequence). There are 15 residues in the CDR3. CDR3 region: CASSSAGRDNEKLFF. The CDR3 DNA sequence: TGTGCCAGCAGCTCCGCGGGCCGAGATAATGAAAAACTGTTTTTT.